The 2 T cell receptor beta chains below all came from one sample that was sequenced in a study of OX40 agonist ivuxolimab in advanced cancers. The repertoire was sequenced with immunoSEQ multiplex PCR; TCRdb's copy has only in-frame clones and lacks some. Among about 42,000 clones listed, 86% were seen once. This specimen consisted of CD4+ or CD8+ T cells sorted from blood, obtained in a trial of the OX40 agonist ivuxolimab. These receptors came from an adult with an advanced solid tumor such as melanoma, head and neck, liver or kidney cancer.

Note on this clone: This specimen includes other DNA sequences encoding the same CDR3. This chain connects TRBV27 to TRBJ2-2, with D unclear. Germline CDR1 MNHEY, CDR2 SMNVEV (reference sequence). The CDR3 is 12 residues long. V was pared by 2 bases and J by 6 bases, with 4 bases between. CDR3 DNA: TGTGCCAGCAGTTTAACCGCCGGGGAGCTGTTTTTT. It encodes CASSLTAGELFF.

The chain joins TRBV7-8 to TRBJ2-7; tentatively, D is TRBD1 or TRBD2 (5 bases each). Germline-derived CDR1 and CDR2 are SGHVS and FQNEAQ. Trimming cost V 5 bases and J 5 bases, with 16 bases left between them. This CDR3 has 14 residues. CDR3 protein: CASSPGRLSHEQYF. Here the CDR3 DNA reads TGTGCCAGCAGCCCGGGACGGCTTAGTCACGAGCAGTACTTC.